The T cell receptor (beta chain) under discussion was sequenced for a study of blood T cell repertoires in COVID-19. Study at large: The origin of the acute and convalescent COVID-19 samples was the United States, Italy and Spain. PBMCs, B-cell-depleted T cells, or T cells provided the cDNA or gDNA that made up the material.

The CDR3 totals 17 residues. The V and J ends lost 6 bases and 0 bases, in that order; junction bases with no gene match: 11. As processed by the authors: By means of reference gene primer amplification, nucleated cell counts were estimated. The protocol was immunoSEQ multiplex PCR, while the TCRdb copy is restricted to in-frame clones and leaves out a portion. The V and J calls and clone size come from that table; D and trimming were worked out from the DNA. The table shows about 69,000 clones, with around three quarters occurring only once. The sequenced sample consisted of peripheral blood. The chain employs TRBV23-1 and TRBJ1-5, with 7 bases lining up with TRBD1. TRBV23-1 is an ORF for which the function is uncertain. This clonotype was obtained from a man aged 55 to 70 with acute or convalescent COVID-19. In DNA, the CDR3 is TGCGCCAGCAGACCCTCATGCCGGGACAGTAGCAATCAGCCCCAGCATTTT. Protein: CASRPSCRDSSNQPQHF.